A selection of T cell receptor beta chains follows, all from one sample in a study of response to subunit inactivated influenza vaccine. One entry per CDR3 protein, called by TCRdb with MiXCR from the RT-PCR reads. The sample has hundreds of thousands of distinct CDR3 sequences; 15% to 18% are singletons. The sample consisted of PBMCs from blood, taken 12 days after vaccination. The origin of the receptors is a man between 50 and 59 years old who received an inactivated influenza vaccine. Both conserved end residues are part of each CDR3. A D gene is named only where the DNA matches it firmly. Rows may omit the clone size; those that give it use once, few, many or a size class.

size	V	D	J	DNA	CDR3
many	TRBV3-1	NA	TRBJ2-7	TGTGCCAGCAGCGGGGTCGGCTACGAGCAGTACTTC	CASSGVGYEQYF
NA	TRBV28	NA	TRBJ2-1	TGTGCCAGCAGTTTAGCTTATGGCTCTAACAATGAGCAGTTCTTC	CASSLAYGSNNEQFF
few	TRBV6-5	NA	TRBJ2-2	TGTGCCAGCAGTTACACGGGACGGCTGAACACCGGGGAGCTGTTTTTT	CASSYTGRLNTGELFF
NA	TRBV9	NA	TRBJ2-2	TGTGCCAGCAGCGCGACCACCGGGGAGCTGTTTTTT	CASSATTGELFF
few	TRBV6-1	NA	TRBJ1-1	TGTGCCAGCAGTGAAGCGCGTCAGCCTATCGGGCGGTTCTTT	CASSEARQPIGRFF
few	TRBV10-3	TRBD2	TRBJ2-3	TGTGCCATCAGGGGACTAGCGGGAGCTCTCGCAGATACGCAGTATTTT	CAIRGLAGALADTQYF
few	TRBV7-9	NA	TRBJ1-1	TGTGCCAGCAGCTCCCTCAGAGTCTCGAACACTGAAGCTTTCTTT	CASSSLRVSNTEAFF
many	TRBV20-1	NA	TRBJ2-5	TGCAGTGCTCCCCGACAGGCTCGGCAAGAGACCCAGTACTTC	CSAPRQARQETQYF
NA	TRBV9	NA	TRBJ1-2	TGTGCCAGCAGCGTAGGGGAGGAGGATGGCTACACCTTC	CASSVGEEDGYTF
few	TRBV12-3/TRBV12-4	TRBD1	TRBJ1-4	TGTGCCAGCAGCCCGACAGGGCCTGGGGAAAAACTGTTTTTT	CASSPTGPGEKLFF
few	TRBV20-1	NA	TRBJ2-5	TGCAGTGCCACGAGAACAATCCGGGAGACCCAGTACTTC	CSATRTIRETQYF
many	TRBV7-8	NA	TRBJ2-7	TGTGCCAGCAGCTCCCCCCTTGGCGGGGCCTCCTACGAGCAGTACTTC	CASSSPLGGASYEQYF
few	TRBV3-1	NA	TRBJ2-6	TGTGCCAGCAGCCAAGACTACTCTGGGGCCAACGTCCTGACTTTC	CASSQDYSGANVLTF
NA	TRBV20-1	TRBD1	TRBJ1-6	TGCAGTGCCCTACCGGGACAGCGAAATTCACCCCTCCACTTT	CSALPGQRNSPLHF
many	TRBV4-2	NA	TRBJ1-6	TGTGCCAGCAGCCAAGCCCTCGGTAATTCACCCCTCCACTTT	CASSQALGNSPLHF
few	TRBV12-3/TRBV12-4	NA	TRBJ2-2	TGTGCCAGCAGACCACTGGGTCCACCCGGGGAGCTGTTTTTT	CASRPLGPPGELFF
NA	TRBV11-2	TRBD2	TRBJ2-5	TGTGCCAGCAGCTTACGACGATGGGGGACTAGCGCCCAAGAGACCCAGTACTTC	CASSLRRWGTSAQETQYF
few	TRBV20-1	NA	TRBJ2-4	TGCAGTGCTACACCAAGGGGGGGGTTAGCCAAAAACATTCAGTACTTC	CSATPRGGLAKNIQYF
few	TRBV3-1	TRBD2	TRBJ2-5	TGTGCCAGCAGCCAAGATGTGGGTAGCGGGTTCCAAGAGACCCAGTACTTC	CASSQDVGSGFQETQYF
few	TRBV28	NA	TRBJ2-2	TGTGCCAGCCGTACGGGGGGCAGTGTCGGGGAGCTGTTTTTT	CASRTGGSVGELFF
NA	TRBV28	TRBD1	TRBJ2-7	TGTGCCAGCAGTCCCTCGATTGGGACAGGGGGGTCCTACGAGCAGTACTTC	CASSPSIGTGGSYEQYF
few	TRBV21-1	NA	TRBJ2-7	TGTGCCAGCACAATTAGCGGACGATATTACGAGCAGTACTTC	CASTISGRYYEQYF
few	TRBV19	NA	TRBJ2-5	TGTGCCAGTAGTATCACCAGGCAAGAGACCCAGTACTTC	CASSITRQETQYF
NA	TRBV15	NA	TRBJ2-7	TGTGCCACCAGCAGAGCCCGAAGGAGGCCGGTAAACGAGCAGTACTTC	CATSRARRRPVNEQYF
few	TRBV5-5	TRBD1	TRBJ2-3	TGTGCCAGCAGGTCGACAGGGGGCTTGACAGATACGCAGTATTTT	CASRSTGGLTDTQYF
NA	TRBV29-1	TRBD1	TRBJ1-1	TGCAGCGTTACAGGGGGCTATATGAACACTGAAGCTTTCTTT	CSVTGGYMNTEAFF
NA	TRBV15	TRBD2	TRBJ2-2	TGTGCCACCAGCACCCGACTAGCGGGACCGTACACCGGGGAGCTGTTTTTT	CATSTRLAGPYTGELFF
few	TRBV20-1	NA	TRBJ2-5	TGCAGTGCTTCAGGGTTAGATCAAGAGACCCAGTACTTC	CSASGLDQETQYF
many	TRBV5-1	NA	TRBJ2-3	TGCGCCAGCAGCTTAGCCAGCCCAAGCACAGATACGCAGTATTTT	CASSLASPSTDTQYF
few	TRBV4-1	NA	TRBJ1-4	TGCGCCAGCAGCCAAGTTGTGGGGATACGGGTCGATGAAAAACTGTTTTTT	CASSQVVGIRVDEKLFF
NA	TRBV29-1	NA	TRBJ2-1	TGCAGCGTCCCCGATCCGGCTAGCTTTAGAGAGCAGTTCTTC	CSVPDPASFREQFF
many	TRBV7-2	TRBD1	TRBJ2-7	TGTGCCAGCAGTTCGACAGGGTTCGAGCAGTACTTC	CASSSTGFEQYF
many	TRBV12-3/TRBV12-4	NA	TRBJ1-1	TGTGCCAGCAGTTTAAGCGGGACTGGCGGAGCTTTCTTT	CASSLSGTGGAFF
few	TRBV6-5	TRBD2	TRBJ2-3	TGTGCCGCGGGGGAAGGGGCAGATACGCAGTATTTT	CAAGEGADTQYF
NA	TRBV10-3	NA	TRBJ2-3	TGTGCCATCAGTGAGGGGGGGCGGACAGATACGCAGTATTTT	CAISEGGRTDTQYF
few	TRBV13	TRBD1	TRBJ2-7	TGTGCCAGCAGCTTAAGGGGACAGGGTAGGTCCTACGAGCAGTACTTC	CASSLRGQGRSYEQYF
NA	TRBV24-1	NA	TRBJ2-2	TGTGCCACCAGTGATTTGCAAATCGGGAAGGAGGGGATTCAAACGAACACCGGGGAGCTGTTTTTT	CATSDLQIGKEGIQTNTGELFF
many	TRBV4-2	NA	TRBJ2-3	TGTGCCAGCAGCCAAGATTGGCGGCGCACAGATACGCAGTATTTT	CASSQDWRRTDTQYF
NA	TRBV9	TRBD2	TRBJ2-7	TGTTCCAGCAGCCGCGGACTAGCGGGAATGTACGAGCAGTATTTC	CSSSRGLAGMYEQYF
NA	TRBV18	NA	TRBJ2-6	TGTGCCAGCTCACCACTCTCTGGGGCCAACGTCCTGACTTTC	CASSPLSGANVLTF
NA	TRBV3-1	NA	TRBJ2-2	TGTGCCAGCAGCCAACAGCGCAACACCGGGGAGCTGTTTTTT	CASSQQRNTGELFF
NA	TRBV15	TRBD1	TRBJ2-7	TGTGCCACCAGCAGAGTACAGGGGTCCTACGAGCAGTACTTC	CATSRVQGSYEQYF
few	TRBV13	NA	TRBJ2-1	TGTGCCAGCAGCTTAGGACGGGACTCCTACAATGAGCAGTTCTTC	CASSLGRDSYNEQFF
NA	TRBV7-9	TRBD1	TRBJ2-5	TGTGCCAGCAGCTCTTGGGACAGAACCCAAGAGACCCAGTACTTC	CASSSWDRTQETQYF
many	TRBV20-1	NA	TRBJ2-7	TGCAGTGCAAAGACTACAGTTTCCTACGAGCAGTACTTC	CSAKTTVSYEQYF
many	TRBV14	NA	TRBJ2-7	TGTGCCAGCAGGCGGGGGACAGAGGCTTTCTACGAGCAGTACTTC	CASRRGTEAFYEQYF
NA	TRBV12-3/TRBV12-4	NA	TRBJ1-6	TGTGCCAGCAGTTTTTGGGGGGGTGGATCACCCCTCCACTTT	CASSFWGGGSPLHF